This T cell receptor beta chain was profiled in a study of blood T cell repertoires in COVID-19. The J segment lost 4 bases and the V segment lost 6 bases, leaving 12 bases of the junction unmatched. The length of the CDR3 is 16 residues. Germline lookup yields CDR1 MNHNY and CDR2 SVGAGI (reference sequence). As handled by the study authors: From reference gene primer amplification, estimates of nucleated cell counts were derived. Some clones are missing from TCRdb's copy, which holds only in-frame ones; the method was immunoSEQ multiplex PCR. V and J calls and clone size are as listed in that table; D and trimming were resolved from the DNA. Of 200,000 to 250,000 clones detected, roughly 80% appear once; the ten largest clones hold around 5.1%.

This rearrangement joins TRBV6-6 to TRBJ2-5; 9 bases fit TRBD2. The material sequenced was peripheral blood. The sequence was obtained from a human donor in a cohort sampled during active COVID-19. CDR3 sequence: CASSREGLAGRETQYF. The CDR3 DNA reads as TGTGCCAGCAGCCGCGAAGGCCTAGCGGGACGAGAGACCCAGTACTTC.